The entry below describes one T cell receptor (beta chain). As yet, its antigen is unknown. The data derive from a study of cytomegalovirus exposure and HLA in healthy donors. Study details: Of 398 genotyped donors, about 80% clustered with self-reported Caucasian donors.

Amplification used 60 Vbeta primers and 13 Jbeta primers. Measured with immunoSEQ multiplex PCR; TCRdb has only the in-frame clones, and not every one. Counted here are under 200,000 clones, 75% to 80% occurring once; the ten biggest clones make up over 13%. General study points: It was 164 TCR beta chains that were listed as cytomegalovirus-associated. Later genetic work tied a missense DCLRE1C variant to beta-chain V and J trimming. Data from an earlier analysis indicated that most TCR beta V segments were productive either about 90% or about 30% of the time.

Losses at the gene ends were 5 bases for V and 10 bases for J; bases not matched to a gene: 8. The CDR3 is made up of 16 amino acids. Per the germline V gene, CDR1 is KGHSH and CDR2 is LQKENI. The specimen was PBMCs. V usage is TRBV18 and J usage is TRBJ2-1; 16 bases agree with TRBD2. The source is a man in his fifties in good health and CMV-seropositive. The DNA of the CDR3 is TGTGCCAGCTCAGCTGGGACTAGCGGGGGGGCCGGAGAGCAGTTCTTC. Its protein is CASSAGTSGGAGEQFF.